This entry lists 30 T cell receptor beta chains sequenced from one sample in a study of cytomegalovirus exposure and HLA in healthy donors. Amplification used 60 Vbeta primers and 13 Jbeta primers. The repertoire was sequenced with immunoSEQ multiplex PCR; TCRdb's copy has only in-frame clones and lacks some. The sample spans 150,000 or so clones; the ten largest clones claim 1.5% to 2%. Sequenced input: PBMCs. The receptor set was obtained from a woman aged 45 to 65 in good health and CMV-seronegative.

The CDR3 sequence is CATSRDGRGLEAFF. DNA of the CDR3: TGTGCCACCAGCAGAGATGGCAGGGGGTTGGAAGCTTTCTTT. The chain has TRBV15 and TRBJ1-1; TRBD1 aligns across 7 bases. This CDR3 contains 14 residues. J lost 8 bases, V lost 0 bases, and 6 bases had no gene match. Germline V lookup: CDR1 LNHNV, CDR2 YYDKDF (reference sequence).

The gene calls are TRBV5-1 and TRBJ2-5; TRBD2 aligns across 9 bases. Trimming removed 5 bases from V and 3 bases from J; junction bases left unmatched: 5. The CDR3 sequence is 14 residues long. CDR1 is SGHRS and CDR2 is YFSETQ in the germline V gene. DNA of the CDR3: TGCGCCAGCAGTAAGCGGGGGGCCGAAGAGACCCAGTACTTC. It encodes CASSKRGAEETQYF.

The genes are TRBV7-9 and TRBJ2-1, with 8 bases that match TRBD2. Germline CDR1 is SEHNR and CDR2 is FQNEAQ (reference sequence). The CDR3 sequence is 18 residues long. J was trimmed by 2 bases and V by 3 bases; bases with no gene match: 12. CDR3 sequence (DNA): TGTGCCAGCAGCTTTGGGGTGAACGGGAGGGCCGCCTACAATGAGCAGTTCTTC. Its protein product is CASSFGVNGRAAYNEQFF.

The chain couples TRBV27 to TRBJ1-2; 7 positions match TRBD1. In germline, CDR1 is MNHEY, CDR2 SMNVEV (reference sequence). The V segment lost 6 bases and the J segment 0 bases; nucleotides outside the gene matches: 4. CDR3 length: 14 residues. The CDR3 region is CASSSGTANYGYTF. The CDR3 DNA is TGTGCCAGCAGCTCCGGGACAGCTAACTATGGCTACACCTTC.

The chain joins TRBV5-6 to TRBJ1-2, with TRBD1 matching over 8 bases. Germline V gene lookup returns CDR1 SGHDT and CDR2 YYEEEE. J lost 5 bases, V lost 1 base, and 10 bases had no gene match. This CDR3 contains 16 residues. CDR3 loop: CASSLMSSQGGYGYTF. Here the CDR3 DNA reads TGTGCCAGCAGCTTGATGAGTTCACAGGGGGGGTATGGCTACACCTTC.

CDR3 DNA: TGCAGTGCGCTTACTTCCGAGCAGTACTTC. Residues: CSALTSEQYF. The J gene is TRBJ2-7, the V gene TRBV20-1; unclear D gene. V lost 6 bases, J lost 6 bases, and 9 bases lay in between. CDR1 and CDR2 (germline): DFQATT, SNEGSKA (reference sequence). The CDR3 loop spans 10 amino acids.

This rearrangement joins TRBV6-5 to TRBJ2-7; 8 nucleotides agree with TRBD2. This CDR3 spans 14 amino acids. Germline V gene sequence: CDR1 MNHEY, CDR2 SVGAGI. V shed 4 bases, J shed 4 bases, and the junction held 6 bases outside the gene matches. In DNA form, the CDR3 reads TGTGCCAGCAGTTCTGGCGGGGGGAAATACGAGCAGTACTTC. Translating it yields CASSSGGGKYEQYF.

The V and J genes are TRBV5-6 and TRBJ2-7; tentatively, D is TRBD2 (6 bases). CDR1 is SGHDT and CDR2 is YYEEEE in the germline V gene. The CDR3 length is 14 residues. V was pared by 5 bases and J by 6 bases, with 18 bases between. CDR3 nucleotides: TGTGCCAGCAGGCTTCCGGGAGAAGGGCCCGAGCAGTACTTC. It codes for CASRLPGEGPEQYF.

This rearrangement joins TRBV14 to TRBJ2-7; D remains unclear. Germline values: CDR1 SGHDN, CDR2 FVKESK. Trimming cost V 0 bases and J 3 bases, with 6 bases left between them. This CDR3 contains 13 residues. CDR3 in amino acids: CASSQDLGYEQYF. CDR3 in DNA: TGTGCCAGCAGCCAAGATCTAGGCTACGAGCAGTACTTC.

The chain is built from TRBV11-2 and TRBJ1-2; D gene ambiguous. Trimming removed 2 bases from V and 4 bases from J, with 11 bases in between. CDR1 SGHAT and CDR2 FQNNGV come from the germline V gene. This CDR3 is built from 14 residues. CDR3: CASSLRSDFYGYTF. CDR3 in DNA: TGTGCCAGCAGCTTAAGATCAGACTTCTATGGCTACACCTTC.

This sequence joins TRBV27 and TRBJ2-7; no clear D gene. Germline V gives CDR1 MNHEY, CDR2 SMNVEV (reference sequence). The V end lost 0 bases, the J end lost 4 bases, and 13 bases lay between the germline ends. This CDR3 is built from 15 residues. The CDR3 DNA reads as TGTGCCAGCAGTTTATCTTCTGCCTGGCCATACGAGCAGTACTTC. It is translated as CASSLSSAWPYEQYF.

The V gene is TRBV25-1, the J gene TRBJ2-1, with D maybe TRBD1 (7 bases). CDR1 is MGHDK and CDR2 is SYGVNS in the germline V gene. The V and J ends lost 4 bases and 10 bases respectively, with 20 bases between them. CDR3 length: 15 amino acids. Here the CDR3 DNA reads TGTGCCAGCAGTGCCCCGGGACAGCGGGCTGGGGAGCAGTTCTTC. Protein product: CASSAPGQRAGEQFF.

The chain's CDR3 is CASPDNRNLYGYTF. CDR3 coding DNA: TGTGCCAGCCCAGATAACAGGAATCTCTATGGCTACACCTTC. The rearrangement uses TRBV2 and TRBJ1-2, with a weak D call TRBD1 (5 bases). This CDR3 has 14 residues. Germline CDR1 reads SNHLY; CDR2 reads FYNNEI. Trimming took 8 bases from V and 4 from J, leaving 17 bases between them.

The CDR3 bases are TGCGCCAGCAGCTCGTTGGGACTAGCTGAGACCCAGTACTTC. Protein: CASSSLGLAETQYF. J is TRBJ2-5 and V is TRBV5-1, with 9 bases aligning to TRBD2. The CDR3 is made up of 14 amino acids. J was trimmed by 5 bases and V by 3 bases; bases with no gene match: 5. Germline CDR1 reads SGHRS; CDR2 reads YFSETQ.

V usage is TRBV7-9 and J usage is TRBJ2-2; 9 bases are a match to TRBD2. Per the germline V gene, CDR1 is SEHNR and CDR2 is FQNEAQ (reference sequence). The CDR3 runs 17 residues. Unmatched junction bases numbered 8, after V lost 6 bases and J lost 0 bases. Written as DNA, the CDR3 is TGTGCCAGCAGACTCGGACTAGCGATAACGAACACCGGGGAGCTGTTTTTT. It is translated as CASRLGLAITNTGELFF.

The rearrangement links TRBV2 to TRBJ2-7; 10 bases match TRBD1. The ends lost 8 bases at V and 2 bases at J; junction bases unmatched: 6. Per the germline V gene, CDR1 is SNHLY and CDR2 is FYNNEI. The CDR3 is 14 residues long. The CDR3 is CASRTGTGAYEQYF. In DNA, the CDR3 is TGTGCCAGCCGGACCGGGACAGGGGCCTACGAGCAGTACTTC.

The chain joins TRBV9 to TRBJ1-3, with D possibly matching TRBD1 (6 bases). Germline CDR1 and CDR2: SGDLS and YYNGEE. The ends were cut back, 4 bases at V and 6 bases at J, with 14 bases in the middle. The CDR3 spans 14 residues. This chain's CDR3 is CASSRTGLTNTIYF. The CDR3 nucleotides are TGTGCCAGCAGCCGTACAGGGTTGACAAACACCATATATTTT.

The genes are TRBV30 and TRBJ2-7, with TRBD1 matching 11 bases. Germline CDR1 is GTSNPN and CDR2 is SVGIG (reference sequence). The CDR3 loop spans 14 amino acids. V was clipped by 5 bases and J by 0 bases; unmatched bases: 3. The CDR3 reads CAWGQGASSYEQYF. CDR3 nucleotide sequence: TGTGCCTGGGGACAGGGGGCGAGCTCCTACGAGCAGTACTTC.

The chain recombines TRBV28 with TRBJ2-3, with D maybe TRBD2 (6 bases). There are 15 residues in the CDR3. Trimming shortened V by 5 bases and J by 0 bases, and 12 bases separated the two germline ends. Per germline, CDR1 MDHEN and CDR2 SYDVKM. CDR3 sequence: CASSTLARSTDTQYF. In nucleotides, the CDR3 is TGTGCCAGCAGTACGCTAGCGCGAAGCACAGATACGCAGTATTTT.

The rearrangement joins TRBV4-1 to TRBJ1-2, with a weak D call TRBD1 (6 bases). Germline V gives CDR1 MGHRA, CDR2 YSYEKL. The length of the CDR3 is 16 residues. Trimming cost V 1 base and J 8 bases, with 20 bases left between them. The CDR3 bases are TGCGCCAGCAGCCAAGGCGTAAACAGGGAGATATCGGGCTACACCTTC. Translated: CASSQGVNREISGYTF.

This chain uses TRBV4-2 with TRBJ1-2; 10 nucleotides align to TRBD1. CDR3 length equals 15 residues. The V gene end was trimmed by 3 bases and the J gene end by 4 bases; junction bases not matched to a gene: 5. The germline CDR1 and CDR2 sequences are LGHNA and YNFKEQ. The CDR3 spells CASSQPGQGRYGYTF. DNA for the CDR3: TGTGCCAGCAGCCAGCCGGGACAGGGGCGCTATGGCTACACCTTC.

CDR3 nucleotides: TGTGCCATCAGTTCCGTAAGCGCAGATACGCAGTATTTT. The encoded protein is CAISSVSADTQYF. The V and J genes are TRBV10-3 and TRBJ2-3; the D is unclear. Trimming removed 5 bases from V and 4 bases from J, with 10 bases in between. Germline CDR1 and CDR2: ENHRY and SYGVKD. The CDR3 extends over 13 amino acids.

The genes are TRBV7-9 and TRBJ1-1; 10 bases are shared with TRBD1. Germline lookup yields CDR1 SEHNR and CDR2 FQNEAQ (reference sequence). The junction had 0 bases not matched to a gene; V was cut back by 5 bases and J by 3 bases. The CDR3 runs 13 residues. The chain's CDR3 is CASSGQGDTEAFF. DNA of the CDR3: TGTGCCAGCAGCGGACAGGGGGACACTGAAGCTTTCTTT.

CDR3 DNA: TGCGCCAGCAGCATTGGGGACAGGGGGCGCTTGGATGAGCAGTTCTTC. This codes for CASSIGDRGRLDEQFF. The rearrangement links TRBV5-1 to TRBJ2-1; 12 nucleotides match TRBD1. From germline, CDR1 is SGHRS and CDR2 YFSETQ. This CDR3 region has 16 residues. V was clipped by 4 bases and J by 8 bases; unmatched bases: 10. The complete variable domain, with remaining parts taken from reference TRBV5-1 and TRBJ2-1, reads KAGVTQTPRYLIKTRGQQVTLSCSPISGHRSVSWYQQTPGQGLQFLFEYFSETQRNKGNFPGRFSGRQFSNSRSEMNVSTLELGDSALYLCASSIGDRGRLDEQFFGPGTRLTVL.

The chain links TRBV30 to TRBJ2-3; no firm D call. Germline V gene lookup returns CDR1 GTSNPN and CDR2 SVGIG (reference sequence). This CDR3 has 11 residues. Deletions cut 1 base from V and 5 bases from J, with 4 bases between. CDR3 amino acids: CAWSERDTQYF. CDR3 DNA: TGTGCCTGGAGTGAGAGAGATACGCAGTATTTT.

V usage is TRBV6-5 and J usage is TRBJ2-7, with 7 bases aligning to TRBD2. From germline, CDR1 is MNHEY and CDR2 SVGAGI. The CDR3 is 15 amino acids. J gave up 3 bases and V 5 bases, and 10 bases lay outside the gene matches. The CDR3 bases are TGTGCCAGCAGTCCTCGTCGTGGGAGGGACTACGAGCAGTACTTC. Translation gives CASSPRRGRDYEQYF.

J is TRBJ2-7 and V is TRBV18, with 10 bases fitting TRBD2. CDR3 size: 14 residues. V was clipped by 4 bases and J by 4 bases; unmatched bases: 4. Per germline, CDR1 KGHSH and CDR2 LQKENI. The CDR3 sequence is CASSQSSGGYEQYF. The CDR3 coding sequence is TGTGCCAGCTCACAGAGTAGCGGGGGGTACGAGCAGTACTTC.

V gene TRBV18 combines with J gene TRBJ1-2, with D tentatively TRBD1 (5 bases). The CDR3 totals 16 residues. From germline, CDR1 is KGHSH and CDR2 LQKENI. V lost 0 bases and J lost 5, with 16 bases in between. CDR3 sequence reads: CASSPPPGQGLYGYTF. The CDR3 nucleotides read TGTGCCAGCTCACCACCTCCCGGGCAGGGCCTATATGGCTACACCTTC.

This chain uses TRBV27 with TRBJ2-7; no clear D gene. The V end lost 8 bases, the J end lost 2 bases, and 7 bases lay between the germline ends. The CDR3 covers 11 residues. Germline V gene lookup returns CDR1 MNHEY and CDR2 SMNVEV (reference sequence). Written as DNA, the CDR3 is TGTGCCAGCGGTATAGCCTACGAGCAGTACTTC. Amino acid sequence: CASGIAYEQYF.

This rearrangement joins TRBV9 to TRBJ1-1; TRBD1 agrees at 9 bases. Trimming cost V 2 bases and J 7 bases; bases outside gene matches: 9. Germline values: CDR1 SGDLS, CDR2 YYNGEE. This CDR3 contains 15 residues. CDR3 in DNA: TGTGCCAGCAGCGTTGTATCGACAGGGGGGGTTGAAGCTTTCTTT. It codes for CASSVVSTGGVEAFF.